A selection of T cell receptor beta chains follows, all from one sample in a study of T cells in Graves' hyperthyroidism and ophthalmopathy. Using its own MiXCR run on the multiplex PCR reads, TCRdb lists one record per CDR3 protein. The table records under 400,000 distinct CDR3 sequences, around a sixth of them present only once. The sequenced material came from blood. The source is a woman aged 45-65 years with Graves' hyperthyroidism. Both conserved end residues are part of each CDR3. D genes are given only for firm matches. Rows give clone size only sometimes, using once, few, many, or a class for an expanded clone.

v_call: TRBV5-5; d_call: .; clone_size: many; j_call: TRBJ2-1; cdr3_aa: CASSLVTVEWQFF; cdr3_nt: TGTGCCAGCAGCTTGGTCACCGTCGAGTGGCAGTTCTTC
v_call: TRBV6-1; d_call: .; clone_size: .; j_call: TRBJ2-7; cdr3_aa: CASSRGGRSGEHEQYF; cdr3_nt: TGTGCCAGCAGCCGCGGGGGACGGTCAGGGGAACACGAGCAGTACTTC
v_call: TRBV14; d_call: .; clone_size: .; j_call: TRBJ1-3; cdr3_aa: CASSQDLAGSGNTIYF; cdr3_nt: TGTGCCAGCAGCCAAGATCTAGCGGGCTCTGGAAACACCATATATTTT
v_call: TRBV18; d_call: .; clone_size: many; j_call: TRBJ1-4; cdr3_aa: CASSPPEPYNEKLFF; cdr3_nt: TGTGCCAGCTCACCACCGGAACCGTATAATGAAAAACTGTTTTTT
v_call: TRBV10-3; d_call: TRBD2; clone_size: .; j_call: TRBJ2-7; cdr3_aa: CAISESVSGRARYEQYF; cdr3_nt: TGTGCCATCAGTGAGTCGGTTAGCGGGAGGGCCAGGTACGAGCAGTACTTC
v_call: TRBV2; d_call: .; clone_size: many; j_call: TRBJ1-1; cdr3_aa: CASSEYSNGVGAFF; cdr3_nt: TGTGCCAGCAGTGAGTATTCCAACGGGGTCGGAGCTTTCTTT
v_call: TRBV18; d_call: .; clone_size: many; j_call: TRBJ1-3; cdr3_aa: CASSPPQTSGNTIYF; cdr3_nt: TGTGCCAGCTCACCGCCCCAGACCTCTGGAAACACCATATATTTT
v_call: TRBV5-1; d_call: .; clone_size: few; j_call: TRBJ2-1; cdr3_aa: CASSSTGGGNEQFF; cdr3_nt: TGCGCCAGCAGCTCCACAGGGGGAGGGAATGAGCAGTTCTTC
v_call: TRBV7-8; d_call: TRBD2; clone_size: many; j_call: TRBJ2-1; cdr3_aa: CASSPGTSGSRNEQFF; cdr3_nt: TGTGCCAGCAGCCCAGGGACTAGCGGGAGTAGGAATGAGCAGTTCTTC
v_call: TRBV24-1; d_call: .; clone_size: .; j_call: TRBJ2-3; cdr3_aa: CATSDSHTPSTDTQYF; cdr3_nt: TGTGCCACCAGTGATTCTCACACCCCTAGCACAGATACGCAGTATTTT
v_call: TRBV6-1; d_call: TRBD2; clone_size: .; j_call: TRBJ2-2; cdr3_aa: CASRLAETNTGELFF; cdr3_nt: TGTGCCAGCAGGCTAGCGGAAACGAACACCGGGGAGCTGTTTTTT
v_call: TRBV20-1; d_call: .; clone_size: many; j_call: TRBJ1-1; cdr3_aa: CSAPRGNTEAFF; cdr3_nt: TGCAGTGCTCCGCGGGGGAACACTGAAGCTTTCTTT
v_call: TRBV4-1; d_call: .; clone_size: many; j_call: TRBJ1-5; cdr3_aa: CASSEAQGGNQPQHF; cdr3_nt: TGCGCCAGCAGCGAAGCTCAGGGTGGCAATCAGCCCCAGCATTTT
v_call: TRBV6-1; d_call: .; clone_size: .; j_call: TRBJ2-5; cdr3_aa: CASSEIRVSGETQYF; cdr3_nt: TGTGCCAGCAGTGAAATAAGGGTTTCGGGGGAGACCCAGTACTTC
v_call: TRBV6-1; d_call: .; clone_size: few; j_call: TRBJ1-1; cdr3_aa: CASSENGGLAFF; cdr3_nt: TGTGCCAGCAGTGAAAACGGGGGTCTCGCTTTCTTT
v_call: TRBV20-1; d_call: .; clone_size: few; j_call: TRBJ1-3; cdr3_aa: CSARDGWPGNTIYF; cdr3_nt: TGCAGTGCTAGAGATGGATGGCCTGGAAACACCATATATTTT
v_call: TRBV7-9; d_call: .; clone_size: few; j_call: TRBJ2-5; cdr3_aa: CASSLGPVGTPRGQETQYF; cdr3_nt: TGTGCCAGCAGCTTAGGTCCGGTGGGCACCCCCAGGGGCCAAGAGACCCAGTACTTC
v_call: TRBV12-3/TRBV12-4; d_call: .; clone_size: .; j_call: TRBJ2-1; cdr3_aa: CASTPGRSSVSEQFF; cdr3_nt: TGTGCCAGCACCCCCGGCCGGAGCTCAGTCAGTGAGCAGTTCTTC
v_call: TRBV19; d_call: TRBD2; clone_size: few; j_call: TRBJ2-1; cdr3_aa: CASTIRGGPYNEQFF; cdr3_nt: TGTGCCAGTACCATCCGGGGGGGGCCCTACAATGAGCAGTTCTTC
v_call: TRBV10-3; d_call: TRBD1; clone_size: many; j_call: TRBJ1-2; cdr3_aa: CAISDQGQVHGYTF; cdr3_nt: TGTGCCATCAGTGACCAGGGACAGGTTCATGGCTACACCTTC
v_call: TRBV27; d_call: .; clone_size: many; j_call: TRBJ2-3; cdr3_aa: CASSAYSGVADTQYF; cdr3_nt: TGTGCCAGCAGTGCGTATTCAGGGGTGGCAGATACGCAGTATTTT
v_call: TRBV11-2; d_call: TRBD1; clone_size: few; j_call: TRBJ1-1; cdr3_aa: CASSRNRGEGAEAFF; cdr3_nt: TGTGCCAGCAGCAGAAACAGGGGAGAGGGGGCTGAAGCTTTCTTT
v_call: TRBV7-9; d_call: .; clone_size: few; j_call: TRBJ1-2; cdr3_aa: CASSLDNLYGYTF; cdr3_nt: TGTGCCAGCAGCTTGGACAACCTCTATGGCTACACCTTC
v_call: TRBV5-5; d_call: .; clone_size: many; j_call: TRBJ2-5; cdr3_aa: CASSRGSVETQYF; cdr3_nt: TGTGCCAGCAGCAGGGGGTCGGTGGAGACCCAGTACTTC
v_call: TRBV6-5; d_call: TRBD2; clone_size: few; j_call: TRBJ2-1; cdr3_aa: CASSYRAGGRPYNEQFF; cdr3_nt: TGTGCCAGCAGTTACCGCGCGGGAGGGCGCCCCTACAATGAGCAGTTCTTC
v_call: TRBV5-1; d_call: .; clone_size: many; j_call: TRBJ1-2; cdr3_aa: CASSLERGAGYTF; cdr3_nt: TGCGCCAGCAGCTTGGAGAGGGGGGCTGGCTACACCTTC
v_call: TRBV12-5; d_call: .; clone_size: many; j_call: TRBJ1-6; cdr3_aa: CASCPQSYNSPLHF; cdr3_nt: TGTGCTAGTTGTCCCCAGAGCTATAATTCACCCCTCCACTTT
v_call: TRBV7-9; d_call: TRBD2; clone_size: .; j_call: TRBJ2-7; cdr3_aa: CASQSSGRYEQYF; cdr3_nt: TGTGCCAGCCAGAGTAGCGGGAGGTACGAGCAGTACTTC
v_call: TRBV30; d_call: .; clone_size: .; j_call: TRBJ1-3; cdr3_aa: CAWSAGGGNTIYF; cdr3_nt: TGTGCCTGGAGCGCCGGGGGAGGAAACACCATATATTTT
v_call: TRBV11-2; d_call: .; clone_size: many; j_call: TRBJ1-4; cdr3_aa: CASSSPPWYRDNEKLFF; cdr3_nt: TGTGCCAGCAGCTCCCCACCCTGGTACAGGGATAATGAAAAACTGTTTTTT
v_call: TRBV12-3/TRBV12-4; d_call: TRBD1; clone_size: many; j_call: TRBJ2-3; cdr3_aa: CASSLGGWDSPTDTQYF; cdr3_nt: TGTGCCAGCAGTTTAGGGGGTTGGGACAGTCCCACAGATACGCAGTATTTT
v_call: TRBV12-3/TRBV12-4; d_call: .; clone_size: few; j_call: TRBJ2-7; cdr3_aa: CASSLGSASYEQYF; cdr3_nt: TGTGCCAGCAGTTTAGGGTCGGCGTCCTACGAGCAGTACTTC
v_call: TRBV5-1; d_call: TRBD1; clone_size: .; j_call: TRBJ1-2; cdr3_aa: CASSLESGQGNYGYTF; cdr3_nt: TGCGCCAGCAGCTTGGAGTCCGGACAGGGAAACTATGGCTACACCTTC
v_call: TRBV5-1; d_call: .; clone_size: few; j_call: TRBJ2-3; cdr3_aa: CASSLEAITDTQYF; cdr3_nt: TGCGCCAGCAGCTTAGAAGCGATTACAGATACGCAGTATTTT
v_call: TRBV20-1; d_call: .; clone_size: few; j_call: TRBJ2-2; cdr3_aa: CSARDRVRQANTGELFF; cdr3_nt: TGCAGTGCTAGAGATAGGGTCAGACAGGCGAACACCGGGGAGCTGTTTTTT
v_call: TRBV30; d_call: .; clone_size: many; j_call: TRBJ1-5; cdr3_aa: CAWSPPARIENQPQHF; cdr3_nt: TGTGCCTGGAGTCCCCCCGCTCGGATAGAAAATCAGCCCCAGCATTTT
v_call: TRBV3-1; d_call: TRBD2; clone_size: few; j_call: TRBJ2-5; cdr3_aa: CASSQSAGGPETQYF; cdr3_nt: TGTGCCAGCAGCCAATCAGCGGGAGGGCCGGAGACCCAGTACTTC
v_call: TRBV5-1; d_call: .; clone_size: many; j_call: TRBJ1-1; cdr3_aa: CASSRDSRNTEAFF; cdr3_nt: TGCGCCAGCAGCAGAGACAGCAGGAACACTGAAGCTTTCTTT
v_call: TRBV5-4; d_call: TRBD1; clone_size: .; j_call: TRBJ1-1; cdr3_aa: CASSWAGQGATEAFF; cdr3_nt: TGTGCCAGCAGCTGGGCGGGACAGGGGGCTACTGAAGCTTTCTTT
v_call: TRBV28; d_call: .; clone_size: once; j_call: TRBJ1-3; cdr3_aa: CASRPGTYSGNTIYF; cdr3_nt: TGTGCCAGCAGGCCAGGAACATACTCTGGAAACACCATATATTTT
v_call: TRBV7-8; d_call: TRBD2; clone_size: few; j_call: TRBJ2-1; cdr3_aa: CASSSLASSYNEQFF; cdr3_nt: TGTGCCAGCAGCTCACTAGCGAGCTCCTACAATGAGCAGTTCTTC
v_call: TRBV7-2; d_call: .; clone_size: few; j_call: TRBJ2-7; cdr3_aa: CASSLGSSSYEQYF; cdr3_nt: TGTGCCAGCAGCTTAGGGTCTAGCTCCTACGAGCAGTACTTC
v_call: TRBV6-5; d_call: .; clone_size: few; j_call: TRBJ1-2; cdr3_aa: CASSLRPINYGYTF; cdr3_nt: TGTGCCAGCAGTTTGCGGCCTATTAACTATGGCTACACCTTC
v_call: TRBV3-1; d_call: .; clone_size: many; j_call: TRBJ1-1; cdr3_aa: CATQWGTEAFF; cdr3_nt: TGTGCCACCCAATGGGGCACTGAAGCTTTCTTT
v_call: TRBV18; d_call: TRBD1; clone_size: few; j_call: TRBJ1-2; cdr3_aa: CASSPMTGSKDGYTF; cdr3_nt: TGTGCCAGCTCACCAATGACAGGGTCTAAGGATGGCTACACCTTC
v_call: TRBV18; d_call: .; clone_size: many; j_call: TRBJ2-1; cdr3_aa: CASSPGRNNEQFF; cdr3_nt: TGTGCCAGCTCACCCGGACGTAACAATGAGCAGTTCTTC
v_call: TRBV2; d_call: .; clone_size: many; j_call: TRBJ2-5; cdr3_aa: CASSDSRAGWKTQYF; cdr3_nt: TGTGCCAGCAGTGATAGTAGGGCAGGGTGGAAGACCCAGTACTTC
v_call: TRBV12-3/TRBV12-4; d_call: .; clone_size: .; j_call: TRBJ1-5; cdr3_aa: CASSSSRGGGQPQHF; cdr3_nt: TGTGCCAGCAGCTCGTCCCGGGGGGGGGGGCAGCCCCAGCATTTT
v_call: TRBV18; d_call: .; clone_size: many; j_call: TRBJ1-1; cdr3_aa: CASSPRGPEGAFF; cdr3_nt: TGTGCCAGCTCACCACGTGGGCCCGAGGGAGCTTTCTTT
v_call: TRBV15; d_call: .; clone_size: few; j_call: TRBJ2-5; cdr3_aa: CATSDTGGGETQYF; cdr3_nt: TGTGCCACCAGCGATACAGGGGGGGGGGAGACCCAGTACTTC
v_call: TRBV6-1; d_call: .; clone_size: .; j_call: TRBJ1-1; cdr3_aa: CASRREIMNTEAFF; cdr3_nt: TGTGCCAGCAGGCGGGAGATCATGAACACTGAAGCTTTCTTT
v_call: TRBV29-1; d_call: .; clone_size: .; j_call: TRBJ1-2; cdr3_aa: CSVSLADTLDTF; cdr3_nt: TGCAGCGTGTCGCTGGCGGACACACTGGACACCTTC
v_call: TRBV7-3; d_call: .; clone_size: .; j_call: TRBJ1-1; cdr3_aa: CASSLMAGWNTEAFF; cdr3_nt: TGTGCCAGCAGCTTGATGGCAGGGTGGAACACTGAAGCTTTCTTT
v_call: TRBV20-1; d_call: TRBD2; clone_size: few; j_call: TRBJ2-1; cdr3_aa: CSATILRGGRNNEQFF; cdr3_nt: TGCAGTGCTACCATCCTTCGGGGCGGGAGAAACAATGAGCAGTTCTTC
v_call: TRBV27; d_call: .; clone_size: few; j_call: TRBJ2-7; cdr3_aa: CASSFEGGLREQYF; cdr3_nt: TGTGCCAGCAGTTTTGAAGGGGGTCTGAGGGAGCAGTACTTC
v_call: TRBV27; d_call: TRBD1; clone_size: .; j_call: TRBJ2-6; cdr3_aa: CASRGPGQGSGANVLTF; cdr3_nt: TGTGCCAGCAGGGGCCCGGGACAGGGCTCTGGGGCCAACGTCCTGACTTTC
v_call: TRBV3-1; d_call: .; clone_size: few; j_call: TRBJ2-5; cdr3_aa: CASSPSPDGLQETQYF; cdr3_nt: TGTGCCAGCAGCCCCAGCCCGGACGGCCTCCAAGAGACCCAGTACTTC
v_call: TRBV20-1; d_call: .; clone_size: many; j_call: TRBJ2-7; cdr3_aa: CSAERGEHYEQYF; cdr3_nt: TGCAGTGCCGAGAGGGGGGAGCACTACGAGCAGTACTTC
v_call: TRBV6-2/TRBV6-3; d_call: .; clone_size: many; j_call: TRBJ2-3; cdr3_aa: CASSRGADTDTQYF; cdr3_nt: TGTGCCAGCAGTAGGGGGGCCGACACAGATACGCAGTATTTT